This T cell receptor (beta chain) was documented in a study of PD-1 blockade in classical Hodgkin lymphoma. This CDR3 spans 15 amino acids. In germline, CDR1 is SGHVS, CDR2 FQNEAQ. V shed 3 bases and J 5 bases; nucleotides not matched to a gene: 6. Some clones are missing from TCRdb's copy, which holds only in-frame ones; the method was immunoSEQ multiplex PCR. Among 2,800 or so clones listed, 72% were seen once. All patients relapsed after autologous stem cell transplantation, and brentuximab vedotin exposure varied. Magnetic negative selection isolated CD8+ T cells from thawed PBMCs. In this sample, this clone turned up once.

The sequence was collected from a human donor with classical Hodgkin lymphoma. The V call is TRBV7-8, the J call TRBJ2-3; 9 positions agree with TRBD2. The source was CD8+ T cells from blood, collected at baseline. CDR3: CASSLGGGAGDTQYF. DNA of the CDR3: TGTGCCAGCAGCTTGGGCGGGGGGGCCGGAGATACGCAGTATTTT.